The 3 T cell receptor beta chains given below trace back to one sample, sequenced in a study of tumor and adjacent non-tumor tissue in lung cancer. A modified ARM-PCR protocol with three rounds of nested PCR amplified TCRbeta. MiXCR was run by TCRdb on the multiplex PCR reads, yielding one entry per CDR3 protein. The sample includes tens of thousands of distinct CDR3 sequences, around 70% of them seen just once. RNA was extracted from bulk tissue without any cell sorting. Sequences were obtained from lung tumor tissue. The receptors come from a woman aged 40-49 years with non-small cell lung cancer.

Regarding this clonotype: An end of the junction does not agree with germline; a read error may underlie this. In DNA form, the CDR3 reads TGTGCCTGCAGTTACTCGGGGACTAATACAGTTACGCAGTATTTT. This sequence encodes CACSYSGTNTVTQYF. The J gene is TRBJ2-3, the V gene TRBV6-2 or TRBV6-3, with TRBD2 identical over 7 bases. This CDR3 has 15 amino acids. Germline lookup yields CDR1 MNHEY and CDR2 SVGEGT.

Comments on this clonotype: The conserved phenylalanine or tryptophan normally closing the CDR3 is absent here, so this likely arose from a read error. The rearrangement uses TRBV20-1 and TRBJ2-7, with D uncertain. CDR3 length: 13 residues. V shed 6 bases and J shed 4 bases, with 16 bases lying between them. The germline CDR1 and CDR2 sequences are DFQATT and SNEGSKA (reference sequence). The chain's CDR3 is CSANIGTVYEQYL. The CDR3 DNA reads TGCAGTGCGAATATCGGAACGGTTTACGAGCAGTACCTC.

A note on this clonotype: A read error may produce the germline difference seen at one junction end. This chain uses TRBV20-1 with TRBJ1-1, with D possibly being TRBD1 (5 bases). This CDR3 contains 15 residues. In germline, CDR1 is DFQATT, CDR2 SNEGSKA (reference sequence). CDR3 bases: TGCAATGCTAGTGGGCCGGGACCCCCTAACACTGAAGCTTTCTTT. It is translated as CNASGPGPPNTEAFF.